This T cell receptor beta chain is drawn from a study of blood T cell repertoires in COVID-19. Across the whole study: PBMCs, B-cell-depleted T cells, or T cells provided the cDNA or gDNA that made up the material.

V was clipped by 4 bases and J by 1 base; unmatched bases: 7. The CDR3 runs 16 residues. Looked up from germline, CDR1 is SGHKS and CDR2 is YYEKEE (reference sequence). Clones were sequenced by immunoSEQ multiplex PCR, and TCRdb holds only the in-frame ones, with some missing. The data show 200,000 to 300,000 clones, about four fifths seen once. The sample consisted of peripheral blood. The TCR sequence derives from an elderly woman with acute or convalescent COVID-19. The chain is built from TRBV5-5 and TRBJ2-1; the match to TRBD1 covers 8 bases. DNA of the CDR3: TGTGCCAGCAGCGCCATGACAGGGGAATCCTACAATGAGCAGTTCTTC. Its translation: CASSAMTGESYNEQFF.